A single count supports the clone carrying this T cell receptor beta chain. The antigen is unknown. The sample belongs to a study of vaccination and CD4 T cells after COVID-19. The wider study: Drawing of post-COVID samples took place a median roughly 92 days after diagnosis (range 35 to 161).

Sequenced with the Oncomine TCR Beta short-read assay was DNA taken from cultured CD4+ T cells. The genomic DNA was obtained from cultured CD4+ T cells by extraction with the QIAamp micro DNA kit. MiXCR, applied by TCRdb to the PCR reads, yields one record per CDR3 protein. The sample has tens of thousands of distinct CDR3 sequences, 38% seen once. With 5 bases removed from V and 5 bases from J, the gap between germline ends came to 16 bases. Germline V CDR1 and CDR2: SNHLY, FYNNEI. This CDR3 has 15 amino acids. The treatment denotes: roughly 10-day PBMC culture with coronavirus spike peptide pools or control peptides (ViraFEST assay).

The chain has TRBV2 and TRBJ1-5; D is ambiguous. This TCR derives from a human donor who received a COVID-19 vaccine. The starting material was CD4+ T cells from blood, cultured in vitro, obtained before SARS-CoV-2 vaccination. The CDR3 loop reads CASSRTEGGHQPQHF. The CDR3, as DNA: TGTGCCAGCAGTCGGACTGAAGGCGGACATCAGCCCCAGCATTTT.